The T cell receptor (beta chain) described here comes from a study of CD8+CD57+ T cells in acquired aplastic anemia. Study at large: Across the sorted CD4+ and CD8+ cells, DNA amounts averaged approximately 3.1 ug.

The CDR3 has 15 residues. Looked up from germline, CDR1 is SGHTA and CDR2 is FQGTGA. V dropped 1 base and J dropped 1 base, with 10 bases sitting between them. This clonotype was counted at least ten times. All sequencing subjects had displayed CD8+CD57+ cell expansion on flow cytometry. The study profiled TCR beta VDJ and CDR3 using genomic DNA as template. TCRdb fed the reads into MiXCR, producing one record per CDR3 protein. The sample lists approximately 150,000 distinct CDR3 sequences, more than 45% occurring once. The sequencing input was sorted CD4+, CD8+, or CD8+CD57+ T cells (not recorded which) from PBMCs. The TCR sequence derives from a human donor with aplastic anemia. The rearrangement links TRBV7-3 to TRBJ1-1, with a possible D match to TRBD1 (5 bases). CDR3 region: CASSLIPGGNTEAFF. The CDR3 nucleotides are TGTGCCAGCAGCTTAATACCTGGGGGGAACACTGAAGCTTTCTTT.